The entry below gives a single T cell receptor (beta chain) sequence along with its context. This entry comes from a study of glioma-infiltrating T cells after dendritic cell vaccination. CDR3 size: 14 residues. Per germline, CDR1 LNHDA and CDR2 SQIVND (reference sequence). The ends were cut back, 5 bases at V and 3 bases at J, with 13 bases in the middle. As for time point: after dendritic cell vaccination, including at tumor progression/relapse. The repertoire was sequenced with immunoSEQ multiplex PCR; TCRdb's copy has only in-frame clones and lacks some. In the table there are some 60,000 clones, about four fifths of which are singletons.

This TCR was recovered from a human donor with glioblastoma. The chain employs TRBV19 and TRBJ1-2; no definite D call. The source material was blood, sampled after dendritic cell vaccination. CDR3 region: CASSSPQSYYGYTF. CDR3 in DNA: TGTGCCAGTAGTTCCCCACAGAGCTACTATGGCTACACCTTC. Full variable domain (missing parts from reference TRBV19 and TRBJ1-2): DGGITQSPKYLFRKEGQNVTLSCEQNLNHDAMYWYRQDPGQGLRLIYYSQIVNDFQKGDIAEGYSVSREKKESFPLTVTSAQKNPTAFYLCASSSPQSYYGYTFGSGTRLTVV.